A selection of T cell receptor beta chains follows, all from one sample in a study of response to subunit inactivated influenza vaccine. MiXCR, run by TCRdb on the RT-PCR reads, gives a single entry per CDR3 protein. The sample comprises 300,000 to 350,000 distinct CDR3 sequences, 20% to 25% of which are singletons, and 10% to 13% rests with the top ten. The sample was PBMCs from blood, taken approximately 20 months after vaccination. The source of these receptors is a man between 50 and 69 years old who received an inactivated influenza vaccine. The CDR3 runs from the conserved cysteine through the conserved F or W. D genes are given only for firm matches. The size of a clone is reported for some rows only, either as once, few or many, or as a class for expanded clones.

TRBD2 | TRBJ2-5 | TRBV7-8 | NA | TGTGCCAGCAGCCCAGGTGGACTAGCGATACAAGCGACCCAGTACTTC | CASSPGGLAIQATQYF
NA | TRBJ2-1 | TRBV9 | few | TGTGCCAGCAGCGTAGGGGCCGACGGCAATGAGCAGTTCTTC | CASSVGADGNEQFF
TRBD2 | TRBJ2-1 | TRBV29-1 | NA | TGCAGCGTTGAACGCCGGCTAGCGGGGGGCGATGAGCAGTTCTTC | CSVERRLAGGDEQFF
TRBD1 | TRBJ1-6 | TRBV9 | NA | TGTGCCAGCAGCGCAATTACAGGGGGTAATTCACCCCTCCACTTT | CASSAITGGNSPLHF
NA | TRBJ1-3 | TRBV7-2 | many | TGTGCCAGCAGCTTGGGGGGGTCTGGAAACACCATATATTTT | CASSLGGSGNTIYF
NA | TRBJ1-6 | TRBV20-1 | few | TGCAGTGCTAGAGATGTCCGGCAGAATAATTCACCCCTCCACTTT | CSARDVRQNNSPLHF
NA | TRBJ2-2 | TRBV20-1 | many | TGCAGTGCTAGAGCCCCAGGCACCGGGGAGCTGTTTTTT | CSARAPGTGELFF
NA | TRBJ1-1 | TRBV29-1 | many | TGCAGCGTTGAATCTGACTGGGACACTGAAGCTTTCTTT | CSVESDWDTEAFF
NA | TRBJ1-5 | TRBV4-1 | few | TGCGCCAGCAGCCAGGAGGCAGGCAATCAGCCCCAGCATTTT | CASSQEAGNQPQHF
NA | TRBJ2-3 | TRBV10-3 | NA | TGTGCCATCAGTGCGACAGATACGCAGTATTTT | CAISATDTQYF
TRBD1 | TRBJ1-2 | TRBV18 | few | TGTGCCAGCTCACCATCAACAGGGGGTTATGGCTACACCTTC | CASSPSTGGYGYTF
TRBD1 | TRBJ2-5 | TRBV7-9 | many | TGTGCCAGCAGCACGGGACAGCCAAAAGAGACCCAGTACTTC | CASSTGQPKETQYF
NA | TRBJ2-4 | TRBV28 | NA | TGTGCCAGCAGTTGGGCGACTATCCCCCACATTCAGTACTTC | CASSWATIPHIQYF
NA | TRBJ2-7 | TRBV5-1 | once | TGCGCCAGCAGCACCAACAGGATGGACTACGAGCAGTACTTC | CASSTNRMDYEQYF
TRBD1 | TRBJ1-4 | TRBV28 | few | TGTGCCAGCAGCCGGGGACAGGGTTATGAAAAACTGTTTTTT | CASSRGQGYEKLFF
NA | TRBJ1-4 | TRBV27 | few | TGTGCCAGCAGTCCGACTTTTAGAACCGCTAATGAAAAACTGTTTTTT | CASSPTFRTANEKLFF
NA | TRBJ1-6 | TRBV7-2 | NA | TGTGCCAGCAGCTTTACAGGGAGGTCACCCCTCCACTTT | CASSFTGRSPLHF
NA | TRBJ2-3 | TRBV10-2 | many | TGCGCCAGCAGTGACATAGGGGTAGATACGCAGTATTTT | CASSDIGVDTQYF
TRBD2 | TRBJ2-1 | TRBV4-2 | NA | TGTGCCAGCAGCCAGGCGACTAGCGGTTACAATGAGCAGTTCTTC | CASSQATSGYNEQFF
TRBD2 | TRBJ2-5 | TRBV5-6 | once | TGTGCCAGCAGCTTGGCCCTAGCGGGGGTTGGAGAGACCCAGTACTTC | CASSLALAGVGETQYF
TRBD2 | TRBJ2-3 | TRBV10-3 | NA | TGTGCCACCCTCGGGGCTCTAGCGGGGAATGCGGATACGCAGTATTTT | CATLGALAGNADTQYF
NA | TRBJ2-2 | TRBV2 | few | TGTGCCAGCAGTTTGGGGCCCACCGGGGAGCTGTTTTTT | CASSLGPTGELFF
NA | TRBJ1-1 | TRBV7-2 | few | TGTGCCAGCAGCCTAGACCATTGGGGGCCGGCTTTCTTT | CASSLDHWGPAFF
NA | TRBJ2-1 | TRBV3-1 | NA | TGTGCCAGCAGCCAAGCCCTGAGTGTTAATGAGCAGTTCTTC | CASSQALSVNEQFF
NA | TRBJ1-4 | TRBV6-5 | few | TGTGCCAGCAGTTACCGGGCTAATGAAAAACTGTTTTTT | CASSYRANEKLFF